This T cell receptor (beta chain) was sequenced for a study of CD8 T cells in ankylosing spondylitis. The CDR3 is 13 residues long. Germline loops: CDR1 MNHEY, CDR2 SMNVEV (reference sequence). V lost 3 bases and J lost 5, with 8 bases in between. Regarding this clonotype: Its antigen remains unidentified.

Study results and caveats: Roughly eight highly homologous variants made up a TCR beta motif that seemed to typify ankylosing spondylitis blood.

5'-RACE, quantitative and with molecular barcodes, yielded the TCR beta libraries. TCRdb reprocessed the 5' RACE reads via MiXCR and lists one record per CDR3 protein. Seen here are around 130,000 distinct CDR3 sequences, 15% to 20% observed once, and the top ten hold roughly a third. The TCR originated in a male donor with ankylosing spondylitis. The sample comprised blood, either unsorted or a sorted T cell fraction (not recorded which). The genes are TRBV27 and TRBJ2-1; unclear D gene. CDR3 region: CASSFDGNNEQFF. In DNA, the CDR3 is TGTGCCAGCAGTTTTGACGGTAACAATGAGCAGTTCTTC.